This entry describes one T cell receptor beta chain. This sample is part of a study of blood T cell repertoires in COVID-19. Overall study: T cells, B-cell-depleted T cells, or PBMCs provided the cDNA or gDNA that served as material.

The data were produced by immunoSEQ multiplex PCR, yet TCRdb's version contains in-frame clones alone and is incomplete. The sample has fewer than 350,000 clones, around 90% seen once. The sequence derives from a man aged 30-40 years with COVID-19, enrolled during active disease. Sequencing was performed on peripheral blood.

The CDR3 coding sequence is TGTGCCAGCTCAGCAGGTTGGCACCGCCAAGAGACCCAGTACTTC. Its protein product is CASSAGWHRQETQYF. The genes are TRBV18 and TRBJ2-5, with D uncertain. This CDR3 has 15 residues. Germline lookup yields CDR1 KGHSH and CDR2 LQKENI. Trimming shortened V by 5 bases and J by 1 base, and 14 bases separated the two germline ends.